The source of this TCR beta chain is a study of CD8 T cells in Susac syndrome. A quantity of roughly 0.5 to 1 ug RNA underwent reverse transcription using random hexamers. TCRdb reprocessed the immunoSEQ multiplex PCR reads with MiXCR, giving one entry per CDR3 protein. This sample yields more than 150,000 distinct CDR3 sequences, of which 94% are seen a single time; about 0.19% belongs to the top ten. The sample consisted of CD8+ T cells from PBMCs. The sequence derives from a human donor with multiple sclerosis.

The CDR3, as DNA: TGCAGTGCACCAAGAGGGATGGGGCGCTATCAGCCCCAGCATTTT. It codes for CSAPRGMGRYQPQHF. The V call is TRBV20-1, the J call TRBJ1-5; D possibly corresponds to TRBD1 (5 bases). Germline CDR1 and CDR2: DFQATT and SNEGSKA (reference sequence). CDR3 length: 15 residues. Trimming cost V 6 bases and J 5 bases, with 20 bases left between them.